Presented here are 7 T cell receptor beta chains from one specimen sequenced in a study of T-cell reconstitution after alpha-beta-depleted transplantation in children. Unique molecular identifiers were incorporated when the TCRbeta library was constructed. TCRdb re-called the PCR reads with MiXCR, one entry per CDR3 protein. The sample holds about 980,000 distinct CDR3 sequences, about 29% seen once. This material consisted of PBMCs, mostly from graft donor cells, taken 360 days after TCRalphabeta/CD19-depleted stem cell transplant. The receptor source for this set is a boy under two years old who had a stem cell transplant for SCID, so the T cells may come from the graft donor.

The chain couples TRBV5-1 to TRBJ2-1, with 10 bases lining up with TRBD1. CDR3 size: 15 residues. Germline lookup yields CDR1 SGHRS and CDR2 YFSETQ. After removal of 4 bases from V and 3 bases from J, the junction contained 4 bases not matched to a gene. The CDR3 here is CASSKGQGDYNEQFF. The DNA for the CDR3 is TGCGCCAGCAGCAAAGGACAGGGGGACTACAATGAGCAGTTCTTC.

This clonotype was seen a handful of times. The gene calls are TRBV5-4 and TRBJ1-2; 8 bases are a match to TRBD1. This CDR3 region has 13 residues. Per germline, CDR1 SGHNT and CDR2 YYREEE (reference sequence). J was trimmed by 6 bases and V by 5 bases; bases with no gene match: 6. CDR3 sequence: CASSPAGGDGYTF. CDR3 DNA: TGTGCCAGCAGTCCCGCAGGGGGCGATGGCTACACCTTC.

This clonotype has a handful of counts. The chain has TRBV5-1 and TRBJ2-2; 10 bases are a match to TRBD1. The CDR3 spans 18 residues. Germline V lookup: CDR1 SGHRS, CDR2 YFSETQ. J lost 0 bases, V lost 4 bases, and 9 bases had no gene match. The CDR3: CASSMGQGQKPNTGELFF. In DNA form, the CDR3 reads TGCGCCAGCAGCATGGGACAGGGGCAGAAACCGAACACCGGGGAGCTGTTTTTT.

The V and J genes are TRBV6-5 and TRBJ2-3, with D perhaps matching TRBD2 (5 bases). The CDR3 has 18 residues. Trimming removed 0 bases at V and 2 bases at J, with 18 bases between. Germline assignment: CDR1 MNHEY and CDR2 SVGAGI. The DNA of the CDR3 is TGTGCCAGCAGTTACTCGGCGGGCGTTCAATATGCCACAGATACGCAGTATTTT. Its protein product is CASSYSAGVQYATDTQYF.

This sequence joins TRBV18 and TRBJ1-1; no clear D. The germline gives CDR1 KGHSH, CDR2 LQKENI. The CDR3 has 13 residues. The germline V and J ends were trimmed by 3 bases and 7 bases, with 12 bases remaining between them. This chain's CDR3 is CASSPLMGREAFF. The CDR3 DNA follows: TGTGCCAGCTCACCTCTAATGGGTCGTGAAGCTTTCTTT.

The chain employs TRBV5-1 and TRBJ2-7; D gene uncertain. V was trimmed by 0 bases and J by 0 bases, leaving 10 bases between them. Germline V gene lookup returns CDR1 SGHRS and CDR2 YFSETQ. The CDR3 is made up of 15 amino acids. The CDR3 is CASSLGEMSSYEQYF. The CDR3 bases are TGCGCCAGCAGCTTGGGTGAGATGAGCTCCTACGAGCAGTACTTC.

The genes are TRBV29-1 and TRBJ2-7; D not resolved. The CDR3 spans 11 residues. V was pared by 6 bases and J by 4 bases, with 10 bases between. CDR1 is SQVTM, CDR2 ANQGSEA, per germline. CDR3 sequence (DNA): TGCAGCGTAGGTTCGGTATACGAGCAGTACTTC. It translates to CSVGSVYEQYF.